The source of this T cell receptor (beta chain) is a study of cytomegalovirus exposure and HLA in healthy donors (TCRdb year 2017). About the full investigation: A later analysis indicated that the 120 or so validation repertoires were generated on the platform also employed for the approximately 700 repertoires of the first cohort. High-throughput TCR immunosequencing, statistical association of individual TCRs with disease status, and machine learning were combined to predict cytomegalovirus infection status. The study was designed to test whether signatures of past pathogen exposure could be identified by cataloging public T cell receptors. Along with the roughly 710-subject first cohort, a separate validation cohort of some 130 different subjects was used.

CDR1 is given as MNHEY and CDR2 as SVGAGI, both from the germline V gene. Counted from cysteine to phenylalanine, this CDR3 has 15 amino acids. Only the CDR3 DNA stays, 45 bases, in frame from base 1. Ends trimmed: V by 6 bases, J by 2 bases; bases unmatched to a gene: 6. As to this clone: No cognate antigen has been identified for it. No base qualities exist here, and no much larger clone lies one base off it.

The donors belonged to the validation cohort of around 130 subjects, which was separate from the roughly 700-subject first cohort. Here is what the overall study found, with its caveats: The study gave a list of about 160 TCR beta chains associated with cytomegalovirus. The validation cohort had no HLA typing available for a later analysis, so co-occurrence within that cohort was assessed over all 120 repertoires. The authors suggested that the approach could potentially be generalized to other disease states and immunological phenotypes. A later analysis found that TCRs clustered in the first cohort also tended to co-occur in the 95 to 150 validation repertoires, with 90% to 95% of cluster scores above 0. Most TCR sequences were seen in very few donors, while some public TCRs were found in many individuals. Cytomegalovirus status was reported to be diagnosed by the classifier with high specificity and sensitivity in both the original and validation cohorts. In vitro tests confirmed that a few of the cytomegalovirus-associated TCR beta chains recognize cytomegalovirus antigens.

Libraries were built with the immunoSEQ multiplex PCR assay. In the paper's pipeline: A statistical classification framework was built to diagnose cytomegalovirus status from the catalog of TCR beta chain sequences. The clones in this table, taken by TCRdb from immuneACCESS, are in-frame only. Not every clone is retained; where verified, under half of the shortfall comes from an unresolved V gene, and the cause of the rest is unknown. V, J and clone size are taken as reported in that table, and D and trimming were inferred from the DNA itself. Within this sample are fewer than 100,000 clones, with approximately 90% of them counted one time only. The top ten constitute over 2% of the sample.

The chain is encoded by TRBV6-5 joined to TRBJ2-2, with 7 bases matching TRBD1. The receptor comes from a man between 25 and 39 years old in good health and CMV-seronegative. The sample consisted of PBMCs. The CDR3 protein: CASRRQGVNTGELFF. The DNA is TGTGCCAGCAGGCGGCAGGGGGTAAACACCGGGGAGCTGTTTTTT.